This T cell receptor beta chain was recovered during a study of T cell repertoires in cytomegalovirus infection. MiXCR was run by TCRdb on the reads, yielding one entry per CDR3 protein. Seen here are roughly 600,000 distinct CDR3 sequences, 20% to 25% observed once, and the top ten hold 8%. In regard to this clonotype: Its antigen is currently unknown.

Study-level findings and limits: The study identified carriers of CMV plus the relevant HLA from cumulative public TCR beta family frequency.

V was cut by 2 bases and J by 10 bases, with 20 bases left in between. The CDR3 contains 15 residues. CDR1 is PRHDT, CDR2 FYEKMQ, per germline (reference sequence). The chain combines TRBV13 with TRBJ1-2, with D possibly TRBD1 on 5 matching bases. The sequence was obtained from a human donor in good health (CMV status not recorded). Some clones in this sample may be carry-over from other donors' samples. The specimen sequenced was CD8+ T cells from PBMCs. In DNA form, the CDR3 reads TGTGCCAGCAGCTTAACCGGGACTCCGGTATTAGACTACACCTTC. It is translated as CASSLTGTPVLDYTF.